This is a list of T cell receptor beta chains from one sample in a study of cytotoxic CD8 clonotypes in ibrutinib-treated CLL. Measured with immunoSEQ multiplex PCR; TCRdb has only the in-frame clones, and not every one. The table has tens of thousands of clones, about nine tenths seen once. Source: PBMCs, taken after 12 months of ibrutinib treatment. Receptors were obtained from a human donor with chronic lymphocytic leukemia. CDR3s include the opening cysteine and the closing phenylalanine or tryptophan. The D gene is left open where the match is weak. Expanded clones get a size class; other rows say once, few or many, or leave the size out.

CDR3 length,V gene,D gene,J gene,clone size,CDR3 protein,CDR3 DNA
15,TRBV18,.,TRBJ2-2,.,CASSPIGWHTGELFF,TGTGCCAGCTCACCAATAGGGTGGCACACCGGGGAGCTGTTTTTT
16,TRBV9,TRBD1,TRBJ2-7,.,CASSVSTGQGFYEQYF,TGTGCCAGCAGCGTCTCCACGGGACAGGGCTTTTACGAGCAGTACTTC
14,TRBV7-3,TRBD2,TRBJ2-7,.,CASSLRGGSGEQYF,TGTGCCAGCAGCTTAAGGGGCGGGAGTGGCGAGCAGTACTTC
16,TRBV30,TRBD2,TRBJ2-3,once,CAWSGQAGPSTDTQYF,TGTGCCTGGAGTGGCCAAGCGGGACCGAGCACAGATACGCAGTATTTT
16,TRBV7-9,TRBD2,TRBJ2-3,.,CASSPPPGRAGDTQYF,TGTGCCAGCAGCCCACCGCCCGGGAGGGCCGGAGATACGCAGTATTTT
13,TRBV5-1,.,TRBJ2-1,few,CASSLAEGDEQFF,TGCGCCAGCAGCTTGGCCGAAGGGGACGAGCAGTTCTTC
15,TRBV30,TRBD1,TRBJ2-5,once,CAWSAPGQGRETQYF,TGTGCCTGGAGTGCTCCGGGACAGGGTCGAGAGACCCAGTACTTC
15,TRBV11-1,.,TRBJ2-3,.,CASSFHTEVTDTQYF,TGTGCCAGCAGCTTTCACACGGAAGTCACAGATACGCAGTATTTT
13,TRBV7-9,.,TRBJ2-1,.,CASSLDGGNEQFF,TGTGCCAGCAGCTTAGATGGGGGGAACGAGCAGTTCTTC
16,TRBV2,TRBD1,TRBJ2-1,.,CASSVGRGQGTNEQFF,TGTGCCAGCAGTGTAGGCAGGGGGCAAGGTACGAATGAGCAGTTCTTC
16,TRBV11-1,.,TRBJ1-1,.,CASSLRARGGQTEAFF,TGTGCCAGCAGCTTGAGGGCCCGGGGGGGGCAGACTGAAGCTTTCTTT
16,TRBV7-9,.,TRBJ1-3,.,CASSLDFQLSGNTIYF,TGTGCCAGCAGCTTAGATTTTCAACTCTCTGGAAACACCATATATTTT
14,TRBV6-6,.,TRBJ2-3,once,CASSYATSTDTQYF,TGTGCCAGCAGTTACGCTACTTCCACAGATACGCAGTATTTT
15,TRBV7-8,.,TRBJ2-7,.,CASSLGAGSSYEQYF,TGTGCCAGCAGCTTAGGTGCGGGGAGCTCCTACGAGCAGTACTTC
12,TRBV25-1,TRBD1,TRBJ1-2,.,CASSYDRGGYTF,TGTGCCAGCTCATACGACAGGGGTGGCTACACCTTC
13,TRBV6-5,TRBD1,TRBJ2-1,.,CASRGTGVDEQFF,TGTGCCAGCAGGGGGACAGGGGTGGATGAGCAGTTCTTC
17,TRBV12-2,.,TRBJ2-7,.,CASRSVLAPISNYEQYF,TGTGCAAGTCGCTCCGTCCTAGCGCCGATCAGTAATTACGAGCAGTACTTC
15,TRBV9,TRBD2,TRBJ2-7,.,CASSVATAGDYEQYF,TGTGCCAGCAGCGTAGCTACAGCGGGAGACTACGAGCAGTACTTC
16,TRBV7-6,TRBD1,TRBJ1-1,.,CASSGGTGGATSEAFF,TGTGCCAGCAGCGGAGGGACAGGGGGCGCGACTTCTGAAGCTTTCTTT
16,TRBV18,.,TRBJ2-1,.,CASSPPGRGSYNEQFF,TGTGCCAGCTCACCACCGGGCAGGGGCTCCTACAATGAGCAGTTCTTC
11,TRBV27,.,TRBJ2-3,.,CASGTSNTQYF,TGTGCCAGCGGGACTTCAAATACGCAGTATTTT
11,TRBV20-1,.,TRBJ2-3,.,CSAPVYDTQYF,TGCAGTGCCCCTGTTTACGATACGCAGTATTTT
13,TRBV7-6,TRBD2,TRBJ2-7,.,CASSLAGGYEQYF,TGTGCCAGCAGCTTAGCGGGAGGGTACGAGCAGTACTTC
13,TRBV4-2,.,TRBJ1-1,.,CASSRDGNTEAFF,TGTGCCAGCAGCCGGGACGGGAACACTGAAGCTTTCTTT
16,TRBV9,.,TRBJ2-3,.,CASSAEGRSGTDTQYF,TGTGCCAGCAGCGCAGAGGGGAGATCTGGCACAGATACGCAGTATTTT
13,TRBV10-3,TRBD2,TRBJ2-5,once,CARLSGRTSTQYF,TGTGCCAGATTGAGCGGGAGGACTTCGACCCAGTACTTC
14,TRBV11-3,.,TRBJ2-1,.,CASSISGTGERQFF,TGTGCCAGCAGTATCTCCGGGACGGGCGAAAGGCAGTTCTTC
19,TRBV19,TRBD1,TRBJ1-2,.,CASGMIGGTGKSLSYGYTF,TGTGCCAGTGGTATGATTGGAGGGACAGGGAAAAGCCTCTCCTATGGCTACACCTTC
15,TRBV5-6,TRBD1,TRBJ1-1,.,CASSLTGGMNTEAFF,TGTGCCAGCAGCTTGACAGGGGGCATGAACACTGAAGCTTTCTTT
16,TRBV5-4,.,TRBJ1-1,few,CASSLEAGEGRTEAFF,TGTGCCAGCAGCTTGGAGGCAGGAGAAGGTCGGACTGAAGCTTTCTTT
13,TRBV10-3,TRBD2,TRBJ2-7,.,CAATASGSYEQYF,TGTGCCGCCACAGCTAGCGGGAGTTACGAGCAGTACTTC
16,TRBV5-1,TRBD2,TRBJ2-2,.,CASSLTSGIGTGELFF,TGCGCCAGCAGCTTGACTAGCGGGATAGGGACCGGGGAGCTGTTTTTT
14,TRBV6-5,TRBD2,TRBJ2-7,.,CASSHSGSSYEQYF,TGTGCCAGCAGCCATAGCGGGTCCTCCTACGAGCAGTACTTC
17,TRBV5-1,TRBD2,TRBJ2-3,.,CASILSFRSSGPDTQYF,TGCGCCAGCATCTTAAGTTTCCGGTCTAGCGGCCCAGATACGCAGTATTTT
17,TRBV19,TRBD2,TRBJ2-7,.,CASSIRVGLAGGYEQYF,TGTGCCAGTAGTATCCGGGTCGGGCTAGCGGGAGGGTACGAGCAGTACTTC
17,TRBV5-1,TRBD2,TRBJ2-5,.,CASSLESLAGVKETQYF,TGCGCCAGCAGCTTGGAAAGCCTAGCGGGGGTAAAAGAGACCCAGTACTTC
13,TRBV25-1,.,TRBJ2-1,once,CASSRGSYNEQFF,TGTGCCAGCAGTCGAGGGTCCTACAATGAGCAGTTCTTC
18,TRBV5-5,TRBD2,TRBJ2-7,.,CASQRGGTSDFLRYEQYF,TGTGCCAGCCAGAGGGGAGGGACTAGCGATTTCCTTCGATACGAGCAGTACTTC
18,TRBV10-1,.,TRBJ2-7,.,CASSESIRSDVRPYEQYF,TGCGCCAGCAGTGAGTCCATCCGGTCAGACGTCCGGCCCTACGAGCAGTACTTC
15,TRBV5-8,.,TRBJ2-2,.,CASSPRPQGPGELFF,TGTGCCAGCAGTCCTCGTCCCCAGGGCCCCGGGGAGCTGTTTTTT
16,TRBV5-6,TRBD2,TRBJ2-3,once,CASSPPLASGRDTQYF,TGTGCCAGCAGCCCTCCCTTGGCTAGCGGGAGGGATACGCAGTATTTT
14,TRBV10-3,.,TRBJ2-3,.,CATRSGYSTDTQYF,TGTGCCACCAGAAGCGGATATAGCACAGATACGCAGTATTTT
15,TRBV19,.,TRBJ1-5,.,CASSYGLPGDQPQHF,TGTGCCAGTAGTTACGGACTCCCGGGGGATCAGCCCCAGCATTTT
12,TRBV11-3,.,TRBJ2-7,few,CASSRDSYEQYF,TGTGCCAGCAGTAGGGACTCCTACGAGCAGTACTTC
12,TRBV19,.,TRBJ1-2,few,CAAGEPRKGYTF,TGTGCAGCAGGGGAGCCGCGAAAGGGCTACACCTTC
17,TRBV9,TRBD2,TRBJ2-1,once,CASSPNRTSGRARAQFF,TGTGCCAGCAGCCCCAACCGGACTAGCGGGAGGGCCCGTGCCCAGTTCTTC
14,TRBV4-2,.,TRBJ2-7,.,CASSQYGTSYEQYF,TGTGCCAGCAGCCAATACGGGACCTCCTACGAGCAGTACTTC
13,TRBV29-1,.,TRBJ1-1,.,CSGTDYMNTEAFF,TGCAGCGGGACAGACTACATGAACACTGAAGCTTTCTTT
17,TRBV27,.,TRBJ2-4,.,CASSPYTGGRGFHIQYF,TGTGCCAGCAGTCCTTATACGGGGGGCCGAGGCTTCCACATTCAGTACTTC
16,TRBV19,.,TRBJ1-5,.,CASTRGQGRGNQPQHF,TGTGCCAGTACTCGAGGGCAGGGTAGGGGCAATCAGCCCCAGCATTTT
16,TRBV27,TRBD1,TRBJ2-7,.,CASSLSWTGWAPEQYF,TGTGCCAGCAGTTTATCTTGGACAGGGTGGGCCCCCGAGCAGTACTTC
15,TRBV7-9,TRBD1,TRBJ1-1,once,CASSLAPDRESEAFF,TGTGCCAGCAGCTTAGCCCCCGACAGGGAATCTGAAGCTTTCTTT
15,TRBV29-1,.,TRBJ2-2,.,CSVFDLKRGTGELFF,TGCAGCGTCTTTGACCTAAAACGGGGCACCGGGGAGCTGTTTTTT
14,TRBV25-1,TRBD2,TRBJ2-1,.,CANRPGGGYNEQFF,TGTGCCAACCGTCCGGGGGGGGGATACAATGAGCAGTTCTTC
16,TRBV23-1,.,TRBJ1-1,.,CASSQSKREVGTEAFF,TGCGCCAGCAGTCAATCGAAGAGAGAAGTTGGCACTGAAGCTTTCTTT
12,TRBV2,.,TRBJ2-5,.,CALSRLGETQYF,TGTGCCCTATCGCGGCTCGGAGAGACCCAGTACTTC
15,TRBV7-2,TRBD1,TRBJ1-1,once,CASSLGGQGRLGAFF,TGTGCCAGCAGCTTAGGGGGACAGGGACGGTTGGGAGCTTTCTTT
14,TRBV11-2,.,TRBJ2-1,.,CASSSGIRHNEQFF,TGTGCCAGCAGCTCCGGCATACGGCACAATGAGCAGTTCTTC
18,TRBV7-7,.,TRBJ2-3,.,CASSLSRLPSGGTDTQYF,TGTGCTAGCAGCTTAAGTCGCCTCCCCTCGGGCGGCACAGATACGCAGTATTTT